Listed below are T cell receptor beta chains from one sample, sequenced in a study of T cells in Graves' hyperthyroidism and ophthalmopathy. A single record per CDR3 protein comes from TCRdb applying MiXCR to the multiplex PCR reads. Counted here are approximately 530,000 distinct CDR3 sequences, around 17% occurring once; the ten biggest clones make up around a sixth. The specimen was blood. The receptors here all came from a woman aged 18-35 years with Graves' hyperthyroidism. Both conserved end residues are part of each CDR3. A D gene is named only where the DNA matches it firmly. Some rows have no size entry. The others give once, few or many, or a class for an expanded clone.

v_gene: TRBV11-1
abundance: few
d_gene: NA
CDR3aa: CAGSRDSSPLHF

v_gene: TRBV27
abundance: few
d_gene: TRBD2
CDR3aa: CASSLYFSGGAGSTDTQYF

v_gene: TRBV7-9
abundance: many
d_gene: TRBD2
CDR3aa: CASSLASGLAGMSYNEQFF

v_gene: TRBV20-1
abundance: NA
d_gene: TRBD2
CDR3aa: CSADLRASGRYGTDTQYF

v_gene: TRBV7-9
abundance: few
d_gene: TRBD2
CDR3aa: CASSPYRGGRRSYNEQFF

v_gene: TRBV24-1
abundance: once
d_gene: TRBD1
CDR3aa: CATSDKQGAGNQPQHF

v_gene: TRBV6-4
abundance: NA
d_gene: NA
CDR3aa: CASSPMGGTMNTEAFF

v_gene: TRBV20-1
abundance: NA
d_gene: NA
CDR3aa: CSARAGTDSSTNEKLFF

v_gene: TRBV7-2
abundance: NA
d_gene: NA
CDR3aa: CASSLDRIPTGELFF

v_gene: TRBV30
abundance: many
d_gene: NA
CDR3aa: CAWSEPGPMIMNTEAFF

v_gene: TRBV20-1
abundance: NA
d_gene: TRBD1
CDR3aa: CSASAGGGNQPQHF

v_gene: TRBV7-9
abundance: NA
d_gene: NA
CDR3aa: CASSLPTVNEKLFF

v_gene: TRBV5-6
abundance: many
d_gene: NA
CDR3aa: CASSRQDSGNTIYF

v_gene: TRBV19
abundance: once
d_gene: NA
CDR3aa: CASSIGATSMYEQYF

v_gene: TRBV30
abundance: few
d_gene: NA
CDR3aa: CAWSAFGGGTEAFF

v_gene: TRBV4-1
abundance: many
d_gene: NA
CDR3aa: CASSQEAGVDTDTQYF

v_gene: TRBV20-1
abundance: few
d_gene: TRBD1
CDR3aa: CSARSGGEHEKLFF